A single sample is the source of the 11 T cell receptor beta chains below, sequenced in a study of blood T cell repertoires in COVID-19. Sequencing used immunoSEQ multiplex PCR; TCRdb keeps in-frame clones, though not all of them. The table has 90,000 or so clones, about nine tenths seen once. The sample taken for sequencing was peripheral blood. The receptors originated from a human donor in a cohort sampled during active COVID-19.

The chain carries TRBV18 and TRBJ2-1; the D gene is possibly TRBD2 (6 bases). The V gene lost 2 bases and the J gene lost 5 bases, with 13 bases spanning the gap. Looked up from germline, CDR1 is KGHSH and CDR2 is LQKENI. This CDR3 contains 15 residues. CDR3 region: CASSPRTNGDNEQFF. The CDR3 DNA is TGTGCCAGCTCACCAAGGACTAACGGAGACAATGAGCAGTTCTTC.

The rearrangement joins TRBV9 to TRBJ2-7, with D unclear. Trimming left V 4 bases short and J 3 bases short, with 11 bases between. This CDR3 region has 13 residues. Germline V gene lookup returns CDR1 SGDLS and CDR2 YYNGEE. The DNA for the CDR3 is TGTGCCAGCAGCCTAGGGCAGAACTACGAGCAGTACTTC. Its translation: CASSLGQNYEQYF.

The chain joins TRBV9 to TRBJ2-5; TRBD2 might be the D (6 bases). The length of the CDR3 is 16 residues. V was pared by 1 base and J by 4 bases, with 17 bases between. In germline, CDR1 is SGDLS, CDR2 YYNGEE. CDR3 nucleotides: TGTGCCAGCAGCGTAAGCCTCGGGGGAATTGGAGAGACCCAGTACTTC. Translated: CASSVSLGGIGETQYF. Drawing the rest from reference TRBV9 and TRBJ2-5, the complete variable domain is DSGVTQTPKHLITATGQRVTLRCSPRSGDLSVYWYQQSLDQGLQFLIQYYNGEERAKGNILERFSAQQFPDLHSELNLSSLELGDSALYFCASSVSLGGIGETQYFGPGTRLLVL.

This clone has just one count. The rearrangement joins TRBV2 to TRBJ2-7; D perhaps matches TRBD2 (5 bases). Trimming shortened V by 1 base and J by 2 bases, and 15 bases separated the two germline ends. The germline V gene encodes CDR1 SNHLY and CDR2 FYNNEI. CDR3 length: 16 residues. CDR3 amino acids: CASSEGVGAPPYEQYF. Here the CDR3 DNA reads TGTGCCAGCAGTGAAGGGGTGGGAGCCCCCCCCTACGAGCAGTACTTC.

This chain joins TRBV7-8 and TRBJ2-2, with a possible D match to TRBD1 (6 bases). This CDR3 contains 16 residues. Germline assignment: CDR1 SGHVS and CDR2 FQNEAQ. The ends were cut back, 5 bases at V and 0 bases at J, with 13 bases in the middle. This CDR3 is CASSPRDTTNTGELFF. CDR3 nucleotide sequence: TGTGCCAGCAGCCCTAGGGACACAACGAACACCGGGGAGCTGTTTTTT.

CDR3 coding DNA: TGTGCCAGCAGATTGGGACTAGCGGGAGTTAAAGCAGATACGCAGTATTTT. It yields the protein CASRLGLAGVKADTQYF. The chain links TRBV28 to TRBJ2-3; 14 bases map to TRBD2. The CDR3 consists of 17 residues. Germline values: CDR1 MDHEN, CDR2 SYDVKM. V trimming: 6 bases; J trimming: 4 bases; junction bases outside the gene matches: 9.

The CDR3 DNA follows: TGTGCCATCAGGCCCGAGACAGGGGGCCCTGAAGCTTTCTTT. Amino acids: CAIRPETGGPEAFF. V gene TRBV10-3 combines with J gene TRBJ1-1; TRBD1 matches 10 bases. Per germline, CDR1 ENHRY and CDR2 SYGVKD. V lost 6 bases, J lost 6 bases, and 7 bases stayed unmatched. The CDR3 consists of 14 residues.

V is TRBV9 and J is TRBJ2-4, with a possible D match to TRBD2 (5 bases). V gave up 2 bases and J gave up 6 bases, with 18 bases separating them. CDR1 is SGDLS, CDR2 YYNGEE, per germline. The CDR3 has 16 amino acids. CDR3 protein: CASSVLGSGPGNIQYF. CDR3 in DNA: TGTGCCAGCAGCGTCCTTGGGAGTGGGCCCGGAAACATTCAGTACTTC.

In nucleotides, the CDR3 is TGTGCCAGCAGTGGAGCTCTCATTCTCAGGGACTACGAGCAGTTCTTC. Encoded protein: CASSGALILRDYEQFF. The chain combines TRBV6-1 with TRBJ2-1; TRBD2 aligns across 7 bases. The junction had 16 bases not matched to a gene; V was cut back by 4 bases and J by 10 bases. CDR1 and CDR2 from the germline V gene are MNHNS and SASEGT. CDR3 length equals 16 residues.

This chain connects TRBV9 to TRBJ2-4; D is perhaps TRBD1 (6 bases). This CDR3 is 15 amino acids long. V shed 4 bases and J shed 2 bases, with 13 bases lying between them. Germline-derived CDR1 and CDR2 are SGDLS and YYNGEE. For the CDR3, the DNA is TGTGCCAGCAGCTCCCGAACAGGGACCAAAAACATTCAGTACTTC. Its protein product is CASSSRTGTKNIQYF.

This clone has only one observation. The gene calls are TRBV6-5 and TRBJ2-1; 12 bases line up with TRBD2. The CDR3 is 16 residues long. Germline V gene data show CDR1 as MNHEY and CDR2 as SVGAGI. J was trimmed by 8 bases and V by 0 bases; bases with no gene match: 5. The CDR3 region is CASSYSASGRGYEQFF. For the CDR3, the DNA is TGTGCCAGCAGTTACTCGGCTAGCGGGAGGGGCTATGAGCAGTTCTTC.